This T cell receptor (beta chain) was obtained from a study of blood T cell repertoires in COVID-19 (dated by TCRdb to 2020 to 2021). Background on the whole study: Samples from collaborators originated in the United States, Italy and Spain and spanned both the acute and convalescent phases of COVID-19. The prospective study material was composed of cDNA or gDNA derived from T cells, B-cell-depleted T cells, or PBMCs. The dataset comprised deeply sampled blood TCRbeta repertoires from subjects exposed to, actively infected with, or recovered from COVID-19. The repertoires were made available in a free public database intended to serve as a resource for research on the immune response to SARS-CoV-2. The samples were drawn from the first 160 participants of the ongoing ImmuneRACE study and from under 1,500 subjects provided by 6 global collaborators. Sample metadata almost always included a de-identified subject ID, COVID-19 status, age in years and sex. Where available, HLA class I and class II types were taken from metadata supplied by the sample provider and were not determined by assay-based typing. Here is what the overall study found, with its caveats: How much clinical and demographic metadata was included differed by source and by participant, and the metadata was provided uncurated.

V was cut back by 3 bases and J by 7 bases, leaving a gap of 9 bases between them. Spanning cysteine to phenylalanine, the CDR3 consists of 13 amino acids. Solely the CDR3 DNA is kept, with 39 bases framed from the first base. The immunoSEQ Assay, a bias-controlled multiplex PCR, was used to amplify TCRbeta CDR3 regions from genomic DNA. The paper's data handling went like this. Nucleated cell counts per sample were estimated from amplification of reference gene primers within the assay. To quantify the absolute abundance of each unique TCRbeta CDR3 rearrangement, sequence reads were collapsed and filtered. For each sample, productive Simpson clonality was calculated by taking the square root of Simpson's diversity index across productive rearrangements. Held by TCRdb, this immuneACCESS table contains in-frame sequences only and omits some clones. Under half of the omission traces to an unresolved V gene where checked; the cause of the rest is unknown. Clone size and the V and J calls come from that table; the DNA yielded D and trimming. Across this sample there are 260,000 or so clones, with about 87% seen only once. The ten most abundant clones make up around 9.2% of the sample.

In the case of this clone: Its antigen remains unidentified. No base qualities exist here, and no much larger clone lies one base off it.

Each collaborating institution followed its own protocols to collect whole blood in K2EDTA tubes. For TCRbeta analysis, collaborators shipped samples as frozen whole blood, isolated PBMCs, or DNA extracted from either of those sample types. Sequenced: peripheral blood. The V and J segments used are TRBV12-3 or TRBV12-4 and TRBJ2-2; the D gene is perhaps TRBD2, on 5 matching bases. The sequence derives from a human donor in a cohort sampled during active COVID-19. The nucleotide sequence reads as follows: TGTGCCAGCAGTTTCGGGGTCGGCGGGGAGCTGTTTTTT. It specifies CASSFGVGGELFF.